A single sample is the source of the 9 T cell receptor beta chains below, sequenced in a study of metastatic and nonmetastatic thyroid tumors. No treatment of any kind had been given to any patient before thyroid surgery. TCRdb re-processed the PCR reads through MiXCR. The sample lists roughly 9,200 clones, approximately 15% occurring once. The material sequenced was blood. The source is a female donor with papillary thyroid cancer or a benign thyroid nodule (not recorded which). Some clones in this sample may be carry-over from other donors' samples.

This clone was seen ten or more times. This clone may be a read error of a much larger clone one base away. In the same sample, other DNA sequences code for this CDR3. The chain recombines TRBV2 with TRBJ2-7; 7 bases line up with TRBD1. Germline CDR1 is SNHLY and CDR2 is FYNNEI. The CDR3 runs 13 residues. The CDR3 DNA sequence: TGTGCCACCCGCCGGGACAGTGCCGGAGAGCGGTACTTC. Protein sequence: CATRRDSAGERYF.

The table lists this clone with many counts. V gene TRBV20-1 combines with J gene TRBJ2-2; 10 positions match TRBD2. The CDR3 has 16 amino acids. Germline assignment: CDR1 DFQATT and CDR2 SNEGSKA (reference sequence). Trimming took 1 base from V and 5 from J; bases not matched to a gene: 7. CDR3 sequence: CSARGGVAGGTGELFF. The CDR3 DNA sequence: TGCAGTGCTAGAGGGGGAGTAGCGGGAGGAACCGGGGAGCTGTTTTTT.

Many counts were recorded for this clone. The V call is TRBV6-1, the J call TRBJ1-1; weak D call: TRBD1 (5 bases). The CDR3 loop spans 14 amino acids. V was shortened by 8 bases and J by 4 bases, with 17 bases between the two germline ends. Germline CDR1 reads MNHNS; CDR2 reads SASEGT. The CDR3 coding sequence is TGTGCCAGCTGTGGGAGGGGCTGGTCCACTGAAGCTTTCTTT. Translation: CASCGRGWSTEAFF.

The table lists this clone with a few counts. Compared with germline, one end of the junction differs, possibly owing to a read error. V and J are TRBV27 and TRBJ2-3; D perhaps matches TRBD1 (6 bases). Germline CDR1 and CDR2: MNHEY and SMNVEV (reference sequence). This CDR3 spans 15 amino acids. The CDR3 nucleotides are TGTGCCAGCAGTATCAGGGGCGCTGGCACGGATACGCGGTATTTT. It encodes CASSIRGAGTDTRYF.

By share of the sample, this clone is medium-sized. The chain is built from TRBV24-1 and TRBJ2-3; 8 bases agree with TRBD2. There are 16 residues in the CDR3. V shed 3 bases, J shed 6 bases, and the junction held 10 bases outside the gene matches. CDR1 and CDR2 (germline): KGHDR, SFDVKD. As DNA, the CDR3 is TGTGCCACCAGTGATGGCAGAGCGGGAGTAGCGGATACGCAGTATTTT. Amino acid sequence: CATSDGRAGVADTQYF.

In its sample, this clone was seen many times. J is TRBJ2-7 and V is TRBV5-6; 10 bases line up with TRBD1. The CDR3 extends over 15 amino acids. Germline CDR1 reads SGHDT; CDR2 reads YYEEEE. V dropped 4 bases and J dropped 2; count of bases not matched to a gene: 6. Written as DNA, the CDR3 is TGTGCCAGCAGCCGTCGCGGACAGGGGGCCTACGAGCAGTACTTC. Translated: CASSRRGQGAYEQYF.

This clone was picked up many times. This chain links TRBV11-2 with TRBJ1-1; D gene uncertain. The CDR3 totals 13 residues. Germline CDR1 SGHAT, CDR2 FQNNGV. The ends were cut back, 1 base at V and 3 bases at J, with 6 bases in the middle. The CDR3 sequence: CASSLAPDTEAFF. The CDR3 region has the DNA TGTGCCAGCAGCTTAGCGCCGGACACTGAAGCTTTCTTT.

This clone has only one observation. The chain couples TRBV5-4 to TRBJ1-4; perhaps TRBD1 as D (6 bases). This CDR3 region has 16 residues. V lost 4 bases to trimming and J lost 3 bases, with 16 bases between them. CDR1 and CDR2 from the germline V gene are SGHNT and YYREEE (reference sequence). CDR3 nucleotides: TGTGCCAGCAGCGTTGGTACAGGGTGGGCTAATGAAAAACTGTTTTTT. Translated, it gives CASSVGTGWANEKLFF. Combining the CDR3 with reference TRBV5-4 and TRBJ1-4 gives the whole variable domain ETGVTQSPTHLIKTRGQQVTLRCSSQSGHNTVSWYQQALGQGPQFIFQYYREEENGRGNFPPRFSGLQFPNYSSELNVNALELDDSALYLCASSVGTGWANEKLFFGSGTQLSVL.

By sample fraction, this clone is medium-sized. CDR3 sequence: CASSLTNRGGYTF. Here the CDR3 DNA reads TGTGCCAGCAGTTTAACTAACAGGGGTGGCTACACCTTC. V and J are TRBV27 and TRBJ1-2, with 7 bases that match TRBD1. This CDR3 region has 13 residues. CDR1 MNHEY and CDR2 SMNVEV come from the germline V gene (reference sequence). Unmatched junction bases numbered 4, after V lost 2 bases and J lost 7 bases.